This passage covers 8 T cell receptor beta chains from one sample sequenced in a study of cytomegalovirus exposure and HLA in healthy donors. The assay was immunoSEQ multiplex PCR, and TCRdb's table has in-frame clones only and misses some. The sample holds some 72,000 clones, about 96% seen once. Sequenced material: PBMCs. The receptors shown here come from a man younger than 35 in good health and CMV-seropositive.

This rearrangement joins TRBV10-2 to TRBJ2-7, with TRBD1 as a possible D gene (6 bases). The CDR3 runs 15 residues. CDR1 WSHSY and CDR2 SAAADI come from the germline V gene. Trimming pared 6 bases from V and 2 bases from J, leaving 17 bases between. The CDR3 sequence is CASSATGTPTYEQYF. As DNA, the CDR3 is TGCGCCAGCAGCGCTACCGGGACACCCACCTACGAGCAGTACTTC.

This clone was counted a single time. V and J are TRBV6-1 and TRBJ2-1; the match to TRBD2 covers 7 bases. The V segment lost 1 base and the J segment 6 bases; nucleotides outside the gene matches: 9. Germline assignment: CDR1 MNHNS and CDR2 SASEGT. The CDR3 spans 16 residues. CDR3 amino acids: CASSEEEAGVLNEQFF. CDR3 in DNA: TGTGCCAGCAGTGAAGAGGAGGCGGGAGTCCTCAATGAGCAGTTCTTC.

The rearrangement uses TRBV30 and TRBJ2-1; D perhaps matches TRBD1 (6 bases). This CDR3 has 16 amino acids. Trimming pared 1 base from V and 4 bases from J, leaving 17 bases between. Germline V gives CDR1 GTSNPN, CDR2 SVGIG (reference sequence). CDR3 amino acids: CAWSAPGVRGYNEQFF. CDR3 nucleotide sequence: TGTGCCTGGAGTGCCCCAGGGGTAAGGGGTTACAATGAGCAGTTCTTC.

This clone has a handful of counts. This CDR3 is also generated by other DNA sequences in the sample. The chain couples TRBV5-1 to TRBJ2-7, with TRBD1 matching 8 bases. V was clipped by 0 bases and J by 2 bases; unmatched bases: 1. The CDR3 is 14 amino acids. Germline V gene data show CDR1 as SGHRS and CDR2 as YFSETQ. The CDR3 sequence is CASSLGTGTYEQYF. The CDR3 region has the DNA TGCGCCAGCAGCTTGGGGACAGGGACCTACGAGCAGTACTTC.

V is TRBV7-3 and J is TRBJ1-2; 10 bases map to TRBD1. The length of the CDR3 is 17 residues. Losses at the gene ends were 5 bases for V and 10 bases for J; bases not matched to a gene: 19. Germline assignment: CDR1 SGHTA and CDR2 FQGTGA. CDR3 nucleotides: TGTGCCAGCAGCCCAATTAAAGGGCTCCGGGACAGGGGCGACTACACCTTC. Its protein is CASSPIKGLRDRGDYTF.

The genes are TRBV7-6 and TRBJ2-5; perhaps TRBD2 as D (7 bases). This CDR3 has 19 amino acids. V gave up 6 bases and J gave up 2 bases, with 28 bases separating them. The germline CDR1 and CDR2 sequences are SGHVS and FNYEAQ. CDR3: CASSREGGRGYTRQETQYF. The CDR3, as DNA: TGTGCCAGCAGTCGAGAGGGGGGGAGAGGGTACACTAGGCAAGAGACCCAGTACTTC.

The chain uses TRBV7-6 and TRBJ1-2; D is perhaps TRBD1 (5 bases). V was cut by 4 bases and J by 3 bases, with 15 bases left in between. The germline V gene has CDR1 SGHVS and CDR2 FNYEAQ. CDR3 length equals 15 residues. CDR3 sequence: CASSSRPQGHYGYTF. The CDR3 region has the DNA TGTGCCAGCAGCTCCCGCCCCCAGGGCCACTATGGCTACACCTTC.

J is TRBJ2-3 and V is TRBV13; TRBD2 might be the D (6 bases). Trimming stripped 1 base from V and 6 bases from J, with 17 bases between. This CDR3 region has 16 residues. In germline, CDR1 is PRHDT, CDR2 FYEKMQ (reference sequence). The CDR3 reads CASSLEGGAGKDTQYF. The CDR3 nucleotides are TGTGCCAGCAGCTTAGAGGGCGGGGCCGGTAAGGATACGCAGTATTTT.